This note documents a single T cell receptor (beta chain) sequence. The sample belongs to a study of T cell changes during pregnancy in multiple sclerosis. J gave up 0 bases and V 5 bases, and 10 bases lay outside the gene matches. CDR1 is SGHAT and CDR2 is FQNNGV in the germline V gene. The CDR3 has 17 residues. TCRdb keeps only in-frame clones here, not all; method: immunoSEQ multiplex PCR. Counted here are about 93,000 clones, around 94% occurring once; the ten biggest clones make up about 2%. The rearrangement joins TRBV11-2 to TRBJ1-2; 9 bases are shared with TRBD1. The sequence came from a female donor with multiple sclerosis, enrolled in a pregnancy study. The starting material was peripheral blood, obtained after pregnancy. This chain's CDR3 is CASSTIQGAEANYGYTF. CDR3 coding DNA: TGTGCCAGCAGCACCATACAGGGGGCGGAAGCTAACTATGGCTACACCTTC.